This is a list of T cell receptor beta chains from one sample in a study of T cells expressing NK-cell markers. TCRdb re-called the 5' RACE reads, yielding one record per CDR3 amino acid sequence without DNA. This sample's table reports 500,000 or so distinct CDR3 sequences. Sequencing used blood T cells: a sorted CD56 or NKG2C T cell subset, CD4+ or CD8+ T cells, or bulk PBMC T cells (not recorded which). The receptors originated from a man aged 18 to 30 in good health. Both conserved end residues are part of each CDR3. Each record gives: J gene, V gene, CDR3 protein.

J: TRBJ2-3
V: TRBV7-9
CDR3: CASSPMVSGSATDTQYF

J: TRBJ1-1
V: TRBV5-1
CDR3: CASSWADSTEAFF

J: TRBJ2-7
V: TRBV2
CDR3: CATTGTTLDEQYF

J: TRBJ2-3
V: TRBV15
CDR3: CATSEDSSTDTQYF

J: TRBJ2-4
V: TRBV2
CDR3: CASSEVVAKNIQYF

J: TRBJ2-3
V: TRBV6-2/TRBV6-3
CDR3: CASSPQGGPSTDTQYF

J: TRBJ1-1
V: TRBV12-3/TRBV12-4
CDR3: CASSLSESSTEAFF

J: TRBJ1-2
V: TRBV7-2
CDR3: CATLGRNYGYTF

J: TRBJ2-3
V: TRBV24-1
CDR3: CATSDVGGGSAQYF

J: TRBJ2-1
V: TRBV12-3/TRBV12-4
CDR3: CASSPNRIGVYNEQFF

J: TRBJ2-2
V: TRBV20-1
CDR3: CSARDWISENTGELFF

J: TRBJ2-1
V: TRBV28
CDR3: CASRPTGTGAWEQFF

J: TRBJ1-4
V: TRBV5-8
CDR3: CASSLDGAHEKLFF

J: TRBJ1-1
V: TRBV4-3
CDR3: CASSQEMGIEAFF

J: TRBJ2-3
V: TRBV18
CDR3: CASQGADTQYF

J: TRBJ2-1
V: TRBV12-3/TRBV12-4
CDR3: CASRPLDRDFYNEQFF

J: TRBJ2-2
V: TRBV4-2
CDR3: CASSQDIGLAANTGELFF

J: TRBJ1-1
V: TRBV10-2
CDR3: CASSRPRGLNTEAFF

J: TRBJ2-1
V: TRBV7-8
CDR3: CASMTRTSGRALREQFF

J: TRBJ2-5
V: TRBV10-3
CDR3: CAIRTSYGGSRQETQYF

J: TRBJ2-2
V: TRBV28
CDR3: CASSLWEGLNTGELFF

J: TRBJ2-5
V: TRBV20-1
CDR3: CSARGTIRETGRETQYF

J: TRBJ2-1
V: TRBV15
CDR3: CATSREVAPWQFF

J: TRBJ2-3
V: TRBV5-1
CDR3: CASSYTSGTYTDTQYF

J: TRBJ2-1
V: TRBV4-2
CDR3: CASSQGLLAGHGNEQFF

J: TRBJ2-2
V: TRBV7-2
CDR3: CASSATSGDNTGELFF

J: TRBJ2-7
V: TRBV29-1
CDR3: CSVLTGASSYEQYF

J: TRBJ2-7
V: TRBV12-3/TRBV12-4
CDR3: CASSRDRASHEQYF

J: TRBJ2-4
V: TRBV27
CDR3: CASSLIWGKGSLLAKNIQYF

J: TRBJ2-1
V: TRBV4-1
CDR3: CASSQVPQTSGRSNEQFF

J: TRBJ2-7
V: TRBV12-3/TRBV12-4
CDR3: CASSQGLESTRYF

J: TRBJ2-2
V: TRBV18
CDR3: CASSPLATNTGELFF

J: TRBJ2-1
V: TRBV27
CDR3: CASSRIAGGNYNEQFF

J: TRBJ1-3
V: TRBV28
CDR3: CASKGGLRSGNTIYF

J: TRBJ2-3
V: TRBV19
CDR3: CASSPTRSDTQYF

J: TRBJ1-6
V: TRBV5-5
CDR3: CASSLEGRNSPLHF

J: TRBJ2-2
V: TRBV5-1
CDR3: CATTWAGLEITGELFF

J: TRBJ2-7
V: TRBV12-3/TRBV12-4
CDR3: CATTDDFSYEQYF

J: TRBJ2-2
V: TRBV13
CDR3: CASSYDRSGGELFF

J: TRBJ1-4
V: TRBV3-1
CDR3: CASSLTTGKEKLFF

J: TRBJ1-1
V: TRBV25-1
CDR3: CASSEGSGRNTEAFF